Each of the 28 T cell receptor beta chains below was sequenced from the same sample in a study of blood T cell repertoires in COVID-19. Assay used: immunoSEQ multiplex PCR; TCRdb lists only in-frame clones, some missing. The table has about 140,000 clones, roughly 84% seen once. Sequenced sample: peripheral blood. Every receptor here comes from a woman in her sixties or seventies with acute or convalescent COVID-19.

This clone was detected only once. This chain uses TRBV7-2 with TRBJ1-1, with D hard to call. The CDR3 totals 14 residues. In germline, CDR1 is SGHTA, CDR2 FQGNSA. V was pared by 6 bases and J by 2 bases, with 13 bases between. The CDR3 sequence is CASSNAGRNTEAFF. CDR3 coding DNA: TGTGCCAGCAGTAACGCCGGGAGAAACACTGAAGCTTTCTTT.

The chain combines TRBV27 with TRBJ2-3, with D perhaps TRBD1 (6 bases). The CDR3 has 15 residues. Germline V gene lookup returns CDR1 MNHEY and CDR2 SMNVEV (reference sequence). V lost 4 bases to trimming and J lost 0 bases, with 11 bases between them. This chain's CDR3 is CASSSYRASTDTQYF. The DNA of the CDR3 is TGTGCCAGCAGTTCCTACAGGGCTAGCACAGATACGCAGTATTTT.

V and J are TRBV10-3 and TRBJ1-2, with 9 bases lining up with TRBD1. This CDR3 has 14 amino acids. Unmatched junction bases numbered 4, after V lost 2 bases and J lost 6 bases. Germline V gene data show CDR1 as ENHRY and CDR2 as SYGVKD. The CDR3 DNA is TGTGCCATCAGTGAGACGGGACAGGGTAATGGCTACACCTTC. Its translation is CAISETGQGNGYTF.

This chain connects TRBV4-1 to TRBJ2-5; tentatively, D is TRBD2 (7 bases). The germline CDR1 and CDR2 sequences are MGHRA and YSYEKL. Trimming pared 0 bases from V and 4 bases from J, leaving 18 bases between. This CDR3 contains 17 residues. The CDR3, as DNA: TGCGCCAGCAGCCAAGATATGAGGGGGGGCCTTCTAGAGACCCAGTACTTC. Translating gives CASSQDMRGGLLETQYF.

This rearrangement joins TRBV27 to TRBJ2-1, with D perhaps matching TRBD2 (5 bases). The CDR3 is 17 residues long. CDR1 is MNHEY, CDR2 SMNVEV, per germline (reference sequence). V was clipped by 6 bases and J by 0 bases, with 18 bases between them. The CDR3 DNA follows: TGTGCCAGCAGCCTAACCGCGGGCAGTCGCTCCTACAATGAGCAGTTCTTC. It codes for CASSLTAGSRSYNEQFF.

The chain carries TRBV11-3 and TRBJ2-1; TRBD1 might be the D (6 bases). Germline CDR1 and CDR2: SGHNT and YENEEA. This CDR3 is built from 16 residues. The ends were cut back, 5 bases at V and 4 bases at J, with 18 bases in the middle. As DNA, the CDR3 is TGTGCCAGCAGCAAAACGACAGGTATGGGGTACAATGAGCAGTTCTTC. It codes for CASSKTTGMGYNEQFF.

V is TRBV5-1 and J is TRBJ2-3; the match to TRBD2 covers 11 bases. The CDR3 is 17 residues long. Germline CDR1 and CDR2: SGHRS and YFSETQ. Germline trimming cut 2 bases from V and 0 bases from J; bases unmatched to any gene: 5. CDR3 in amino acids: CASSLRLAGTSTDTQYF. CDR3 nucleotides: TGCGCCAGCAGCTTAAGACTAGCGGGGACCAGCACAGATACGCAGTATTTT.

The chain recombines TRBV27 with TRBJ2-3, with 10 nucleotides matching TRBD2. Per the germline V gene, CDR1 is MNHEY and CDR2 is SMNVEV (reference sequence). V was clipped by 6 bases and J by 2 bases; unmatched bases: 14. This CDR3 has 18 amino acids. In nucleotides, the CDR3 is TGTGCCAGCAGCCACAGCCGGGCTAGCGGGGGACCCACAGATACGCAGTATTTT. Translating gives CASSHSRASGGPTDTQYF.

The chain uses TRBV3-1 (or the pseudogene TRBV3-2) and TRBJ1-2; D is unresolved. Trimming took off 2 bases at V and 4 bases at J, with 8 bases between the two ends. The germline gives CDR1 LGHDT, CDR2 YNNKEL (reference sequence). The CDR3 runs 13 residues. This CDR3 is CASSQLALYGYTF. The CDR3 DNA reads TGTGCCAGCAGCCAACTCGCACTCTATGGCTACACCTTC.

V gene TRBV6-5 combines with J gene TRBJ2-2; 11 nucleotides line up with TRBD2. Germline V CDR1 and CDR2: MNHEY, SVGAGI. CDR3 length equals 16 residues. Germline trimming cut 2 bases from V and 6 bases from J; bases unmatched to any gene: 5. CDR3 amino acids: CASSYEGLAVAGELFF. DNA for the CDR3: TGTGCCAGCAGTTACGAGGGACTAGCGGTTGCCGGGGAGCTGTTTTTT.

The chain couples TRBV5-1 to TRBJ1-4, with D tentatively TRBD1 (6 bases). The CDR3 totals 15 residues. V was cut by 2 bases and J by 0 bases, with 8 bases left in between. CDR1 and CDR2 from the germline V gene are SGHRS and YFSETQ. Here the CDR3 DNA reads TGCGCCAGCAGCTTACAGGGTTCAACTAATGAAAAACTGTTTTTT. Its translation is CASSLQGSTNEKLFF.

The V call is TRBV9, the J call TRBJ2-3, with 11 positions matching TRBD2. J was trimmed by 2 bases and V by 4 bases; bases with no gene match: 3. The CDR3 contains 15 residues. Germline V lookup: CDR1 SGDLS, CDR2 YYNGEE. The DNA of the CDR3 is TGTGCCAGCAGCTTTAGCGGGGGGGTCACAGATACGCAGTATTTT. This codes for CASSFSGGVTDTQYF.

This chain joins TRBV7-9 and TRBJ2-3, with D possibly matching TRBD1 (6 bases). This CDR3 spans 18 amino acids. CDR1 and CDR2 (germline): SEHNR, FQNEAQ (reference sequence). Trimming left V 3 bases short and J 2 bases short, with 21 bases between. CDR3: CASSFHPLRDTYTDTQYF. As DNA, the CDR3 is TGTGCCAGCAGCTTTCACCCCTTACGGGACACCTACACAGATACGCAGTATTTT.

The J gene is TRBJ2-7, the V gene TRBV11-3, with TRBD1 matching 7 bases. Germline V gene sequence: CDR1 SGHNT, CDR2 YENEEA. With V trimmed by 1 base and J by 2 bases, 14 bases remained unmatched. The CDR3 has 18 residues. The DNA of the CDR3 is TGTGCCAGCAGCTTAGGGACTCCCGGGACAGCCCGCGCCTACGAGCAGTACTTC. Translated, it gives CASSLGTPGTARAYEQYF.

The V and J genes are TRBV28 and TRBJ1-2, with no clear D. V lost 6 bases and J 8 bases, leaving 16 bases between the germline ends. Looked up from germline, CDR1 is MDHEN and CDR2 is SYDVKM. The CDR3 runs 13 residues. The CDR3 DNA reads as TGTGCCAGCAGCTCCGGGTTGGCGGGGGGCTACACCTTC. Translating it yields CASSSGLAGGYTF.

The chain combines TRBV9 with TRBJ2-3, with TRBD2 matching over 9 bases. The CDR3 length is 16 residues. V was clipped by 1 base and J by 0 bases; unmatched bases: 3. The germline gives CDR1 SGDLS, CDR2 YYNGEE. The CDR3: CASSVWRGGSTDTQYF. The CDR3 DNA reads TGTGCCAGCAGCGTATGGCGGGGGGGTAGCACAGATACGCAGTATTTT.

The J gene is TRBJ2-5, the V gene TRBV11-3; TRBD2 might be the D (5 bases). Germline V CDR1 and CDR2: SGHNT, YENEEA. This CDR3 spans 14 amino acids. The ends were cut back, 2 bases at V and 3 bases at J, with 10 bases in the middle. For the CDR3, the DNA is TGTGCCAGCAGCTTACCCCCCGGGGAAGAGACCCAGTACTTC. Translating it yields CASSLPPGEETQYF.

The chain recombines TRBV7-6 with TRBJ1-5, with 9 positions matching TRBD1. V gave up 5 bases and J gave up 4 bases; unmatched junction bases: 3. This CDR3 comprises 14 residues. The V gene's germline CDR1 is SGHVS and CDR2 FNYEAQ. This CDR3 reads CASSQQGANQPQHF. The CDR3 coding sequence is TGTGCCAGCAGCCAACAGGGGGCAAATCAGCCCCAGCATTTT.

Comments on this clone: Other DNA sequences in this specimen translate into the identical CDR3. The V and J genes are TRBV9 and TRBJ1-3; TRBD1 agrees at 7 bases. The germline V gene encodes CDR1 SGDLS and CDR2 YYNGEE. This CDR3 spans 16 amino acids. With 2 bases clipped from V and 0 bases from J, the junction kept 5 bases outside the gene matches. The CDR3 protein is CASSVGPGGSGNTIYF. The CDR3 bases are TGTGCCAGCAGCGTCGGTCCAGGGGGCTCTGGAAACACCATATATTTT.

This clone was recorded once. The chain couples TRBV10-3 to TRBJ2-7; TRBD2 might be the D (6 bases). The length of the CDR3 is 14 residues. Trimming pared 0 bases from V and 0 bases from J, leaving 6 bases between. CDR1 is ENHRY, CDR2 SYGVKD, per germline. The CDR3 coding sequence is TGTGCCATCAGTGAGTCCGGGAGCTCCTACGAGCAGTACTTC. Translating it yields CAISESGSSYEQYF.

The J gene is TRBJ2-5, the V gene TRBV2; 9 bases map to TRBD1. Germline lookup yields CDR1 SNHLY and CDR2 FYNNEI. V shed 8 bases, J shed 5 bases, and the junction held 9 bases outside the gene matches. The CDR3 consists of 14 residues. This CDR3 reads CASSPDRGAETQYF. The CDR3 DNA follows: TGTGCCAGCTCCCCGGACAGGGGCGCGGAGACCCAGTACTTC.

This sequence joins TRBV18 and TRBJ1-3; 9 bases are a match to TRBD1. The germline CDR1 and CDR2 sequences are KGHSH and LQKENI. This CDR3 spans 15 amino acids. V dropped 8 bases and J dropped 1; count of bases not matched to a gene: 6. The CDR3 sequence: CASPRDRDSGNTIYF. CDR3 coding DNA: TGTGCCAGCCCTAGGGACAGGGATTCTGGAAACACCATATATTTT.

Regarding this clone: A much bigger clone sits one base away, suggesting this may be a read error. This CDR3 is CASRGQPNTGELFF. In DNA form, the CDR3 reads TGTGCCAGCAGGGGACAGCCGAACACCGGGGAGCTGTTTTTT. The chain couples TRBV2 to TRBJ2-2; 7 bases are a match to TRBD1. Trimming removed 6 bases from V and 0 bases from J; junction bases left unmatched: 1. The CDR3 sequence is 14 residues long. The V gene's germline CDR1 is SNHLY and CDR2 FYNNEI.

The genes are TRBV24-1 and TRBJ2-7, with D maybe TRBD2 (6 bases). Per the germline V gene, CDR1 is KGHDR and CDR2 is SFDVKD. The CDR3 length is 15 residues. V lost 4 bases and J 3 bases, leaving 15 bases between the germline ends. CDR3 coding DNA: TGTGCCACCAGTGAAGCAGGGAGGTCGGTCTACGAGCAGTACTTC. Its translation is CATSEAGRSVYEQYF.

The CDR3: CSVATGGNTEAFF. Here the CDR3 DNA reads TGCAGCGTGGCGACAGGGGGGAACACTGAAGCTTTCTTT. The gene calls are TRBV29-1 and TRBJ1-1; 9 bases fit TRBD1. Germline V lookup: CDR1 SQVTM, CDR2 ANQGSEA. V lost 6 bases to trimming and J lost 1 base; unmatched junction nucleotides: 3. The length of the CDR3 is 13 residues.

The CDR3 nucleotides read TGCGCCAGCAGCCAATCGACAGGGCGTGAAAAACTGTTTTTT. This translates into CASSQSTGREKLFF. The chain employs TRBV4-1 and TRBJ1-4; 7 nucleotides agree with TRBD1. This CDR3 is built from 14 residues. Per germline, CDR1 MGHRA and CDR2 YSYEKL. Trimming removed 2 bases from V and 7 bases from J; junction bases left unmatched: 4.

This chain connects TRBV4-1 to TRBJ1-4; D gene unclear. The CDR3 has 15 residues. Germline V gives CDR1 MGHRA, CDR2 YSYEKL. Trimming removed 0 bases at V and 10 bases at J, with 15 bases between. The CDR3 protein is CASSQEGSLVGKLFF. The CDR3 bases are TGCGCCAGCAGCCAAGAAGGGAGTCTAGTGGGAAAACTGTTTTTT.

The rearrangement joins TRBV18 to TRBJ1-2, with TRBD1 identical over 9 bases. This CDR3 region has 15 residues. The germline V gene has CDR1 KGHSH and CDR2 LQKENI. J lost 4 bases, V lost 4 bases, and 7 bases had no gene match. The CDR3 sequence: CASSLSTGQGYGYTF. The CDR3 DNA reads TGTGCCAGCTCACTTAGTACGGGACAGGGCTATGGCTACACCTTC.